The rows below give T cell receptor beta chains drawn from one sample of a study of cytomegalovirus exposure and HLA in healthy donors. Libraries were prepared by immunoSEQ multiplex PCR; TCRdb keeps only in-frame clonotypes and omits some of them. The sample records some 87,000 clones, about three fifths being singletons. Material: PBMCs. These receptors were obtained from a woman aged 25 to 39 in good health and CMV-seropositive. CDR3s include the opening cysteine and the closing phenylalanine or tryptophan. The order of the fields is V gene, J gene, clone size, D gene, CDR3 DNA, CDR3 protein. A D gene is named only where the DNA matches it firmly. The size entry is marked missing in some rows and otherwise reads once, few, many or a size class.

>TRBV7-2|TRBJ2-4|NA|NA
TGTGCCAGCAGCTTAGCCCCTTCGATGGCCGGGGGAAACATTCAGTACTTC
CASSLAPSMAGGNIQYF
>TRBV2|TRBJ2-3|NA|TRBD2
TGTGCCAGCCGCCTTAGCGGGGGGCGGGGAGATACGCAGTATTTT
CASRLSGGRGDTQYF
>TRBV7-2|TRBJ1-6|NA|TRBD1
TGTGCCAGCAGCCCTCGGGACAGGGGAACTTCACCCCTCCACTTT
CASSPRDRGTSPLHF
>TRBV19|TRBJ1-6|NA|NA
TGTGCCAGTAGATCGAGGGATCGGGGCTATAATTCACCCCTCCACTTT
CASRSRDRGYNSPLHF
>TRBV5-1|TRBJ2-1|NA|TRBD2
TGCGCCAGCAGCTTTGTGACTAGCGGGGCGGACAATGAGCAGTTCTTC
CASSFVTSGADNEQFF
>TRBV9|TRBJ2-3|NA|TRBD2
TGTGCCAGCAGCGTCGGGACTAGCTCCGCGTTCACAGATACGCAGTATTTT
CASSVGTSSAFTDTQYF
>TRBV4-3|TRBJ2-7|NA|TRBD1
TGCGCCAGCAGCCCCGGGACAGGGCAGATCTACGAGCAGTACTTC
CASSPGTGQIYEQYF
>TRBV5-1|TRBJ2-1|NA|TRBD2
TGCGCCAGCAGCCTATACCCGGGACTAGCGGGGGGCCCCAATGAGCAGTTCTTC
CASSLYPGLAGGPNEQFF
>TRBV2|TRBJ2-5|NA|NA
TGTGCCAGCAGTGAAAATCTAGTTACCCAGTACTTC
CASSENLVTQYF
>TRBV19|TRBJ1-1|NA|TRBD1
TGTGCCACTCAGGACAGGTGGTACACTGAAGCTTTCTTT
CATQDRWYTEAFF
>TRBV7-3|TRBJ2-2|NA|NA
TGTGCCAGCAGCCCCTGGACGGGAAACACCGGGGAGCTGTTTTTT
CASSPWTGNTGELFF
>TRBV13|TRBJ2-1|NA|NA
TGTGCCAGCAGCTTAGCCCGCAGGGCCGCGGATGAGCAGTTCTTC
CASSLARRAADEQFF
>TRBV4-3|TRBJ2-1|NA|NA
TGCGCCAGCAGTCACAGGGGGGGTGAGCAGTTCTTC
CASSHRGGEQFF
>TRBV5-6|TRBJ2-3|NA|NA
TGTGCCAGCAGCTTGGCCGAGGACGGACTCACAGATACGCAGTATTTT
CASSLAEDGLTDTQYF
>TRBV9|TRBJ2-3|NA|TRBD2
TGTGCCAGCAGCGTGGGGGGGAGCACAGATACGCAGTATTTT
CASSVGGSTDTQYF
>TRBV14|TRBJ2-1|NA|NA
TGTGCCAGCAGCCGAGCGATATTCACTTTAGGGGGAACACTCTACAATGAGCAGTTCTTC
CASSRAIFTLGGTLYNEQFF
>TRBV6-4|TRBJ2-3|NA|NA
TGTGCCAGCAGTGACTCTGGGGGCACCCGCACAGATACGCAGTATTTT
CASSDSGGTRTDTQYF
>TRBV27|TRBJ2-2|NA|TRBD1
TGTGCCAGCAGGGCGGACAGGCTATTCGCGAACACCGGGGAGCTGTTTTTT
CASRADRLFANTGELFF
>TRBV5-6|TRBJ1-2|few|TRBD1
TGTGCCAGCAGTCCGGGACAGAACTATGGCTACCCCTTC
CASSPGQNYGYPF
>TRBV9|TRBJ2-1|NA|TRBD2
TGTGCCAGCAGCGTAGTCGGGGGGGTAGTTAACAATGAGCAGTTCTTC
CASSVVGGVVNNEQFF
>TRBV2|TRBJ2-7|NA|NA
TGTGCCAGCAGAGGTAACAGGGTCGAGCAGTACTTC
CASRGNRVEQYF
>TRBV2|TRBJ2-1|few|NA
TGTGCCAGCAGTGATTGGGCGGGGGCCTCCTACAATGAGCAGTTCTTC
CASSDWAGASYNEQFF
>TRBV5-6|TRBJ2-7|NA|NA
TGTGCCAGCAGCTTCGGCCGGGCCTACGAGCAGTACTTC
CASSFGRAYEQYF
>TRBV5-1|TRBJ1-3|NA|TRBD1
TGCGCCAGCAGCATAACGGACAGGGACTCTGGAAACACCATATATTTT
CASSITDRDSGNTIYF
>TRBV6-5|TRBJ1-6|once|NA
TGTGCCAGCAAATCGCCGGGAGATAATTCACCCCTCCACTTT
CASKSPGDNSPLHF
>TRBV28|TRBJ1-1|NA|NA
TGTGCCAGCAGTTTAGGCAGGTTAGCGGGCGGGACTGAAGCTTTCTTT
CASSLGRLAGGTEAFF
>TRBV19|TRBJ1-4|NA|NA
TGTGCCAGTAGTGCACAAGCAACTAATGAAAAACTGTTTTTT
CASSAQATNEKLFF
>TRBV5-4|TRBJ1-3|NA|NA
TGTGCCAGCAGCTTGGATCTAGGGGATGGAAACACCATATATTTT
CASSLDLGDGNTIYF
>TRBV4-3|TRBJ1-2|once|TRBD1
TGCGCCAGCAGCCAAGATTTAGGACAGGGCAACTATGGCTACCCCTTC
CASSQDLGQGNYGYPF
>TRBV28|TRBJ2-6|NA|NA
TGTGCCAGCAGAACCCCAGACGGAGGTGGGGCCAACGTCCTGACTTTC
CASRTPDGGGANVLTF
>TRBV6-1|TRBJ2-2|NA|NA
TGTGCCAGCTTAATCGGGACACGGAACACCGGGGAGCTGTTTTTT
CASLIGTRNTGELFF